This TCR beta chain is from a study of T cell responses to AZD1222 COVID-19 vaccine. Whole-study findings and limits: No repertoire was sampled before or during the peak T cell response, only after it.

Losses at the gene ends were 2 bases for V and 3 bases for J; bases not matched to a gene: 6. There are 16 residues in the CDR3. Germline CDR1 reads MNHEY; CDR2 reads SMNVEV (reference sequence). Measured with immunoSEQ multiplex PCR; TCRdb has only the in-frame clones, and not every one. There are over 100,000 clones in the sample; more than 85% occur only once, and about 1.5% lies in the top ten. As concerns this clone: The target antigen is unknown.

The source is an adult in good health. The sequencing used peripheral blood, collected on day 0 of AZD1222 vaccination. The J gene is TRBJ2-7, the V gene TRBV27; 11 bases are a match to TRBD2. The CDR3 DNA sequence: TGTGCCAGCAGTTTAGACCGGGGGACTAGCGGCTACGAGCAGTACTTC. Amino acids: CASSLDRGTSGYEQYF.